Below, 21 T cell receptor beta chains from the same sample are listed, as sequenced in a study of T cell responses to AZD1222 COVID-19 vaccine. Some clones are missing from TCRdb's copy, which holds only in-frame ones; the method was immunoSEQ multiplex PCR. The table lists 160,000 or so clones, about 91% of them singletons. The sample consisted of peripheral blood, taken 28 days after the second AZD1222 dose. Source of these receptors: an adult who received the AZD1222 COVID-19 vaccine.

J is TRBJ1-4 and V is TRBV19; TRBD1 matches at 7 bases. The CDR3 contains 15 residues. Germline V gene sequence: CDR1 LNHDA, CDR2 SQIVND (reference sequence). The J segment lost 5 bases and the V segment lost 6 bases, leaving 9 bases of the junction unmatched. CDR3 amino acids: CASSENRGLNEKLFF. The CDR3 bases are TGTGCCAGTAGCGAAAACAGGGGATTAAATGAAAAACTGTTTTTT.

The V call is TRBV7-2, the J call TRBJ2-5; the D is unclear. CDR1 and CDR2 (germline): SGHTA, FQGNSA. Between the trimmed V and J ends, which lost 2 bases and 3 bases, there was a span of 7 bases. CDR3 length equals 13 residues. The CDR3 bases are TGTGCCAGCAGCTTAACGGCAGAAGAGACCCAGTACTTC. Its protein is CASSLTAEETQYF.

The chain uses TRBV29-1 and TRBJ2-7, with D unresolved. Germline CDR1 is SQVTM and CDR2 is ANQGSEA. The CDR3 spans 11 residues. The V end lost 5 bases, the J end lost 5 bases, and 10 bases lay between the germline ends. The CDR3 here is CSVQWWDEQYF. The CDR3 bases are TGCAGCGTTCAGTGGTGGGACGAGCAGTACTTC.

This clone has only one observation. One junction end disagrees with the germline gene, perhaps due to a read error. J is TRBJ1-6 and V is TRBV7-9; D uncertain. Germline lookup yields CDR1 SEHNR and CDR2 FQNEAQ (reference sequence). The CDR3 is 19 residues long. The CDR3 DNA sequence: TGTGCCAGCAGCATAGCCTTCGATAGGTATCAGGAATATAATTCACCCCTCCACTTT. It translates to CASSIAFDRYQEYNSPLHF.

This rearrangement joins TRBV9 to TRBJ1-1; D call uncertain. The CDR3 extends over 14 amino acids. Germline CDR1 is SGDLS and CDR2 is YYNGEE. V lost 0 bases and J 5 bases, leaving 11 bases between the germline ends. This CDR3 reads CASSVGGVGTEAFF. The CDR3 nucleotides are TGTGCCAGCAGCGTAGGAGGCGTAGGGACTGAAGCTTTCTTT.

The rearrangement joins TRBV4-1 to TRBJ1-2; D gene unclear. CDR3 length: 15 amino acids. Per the germline V gene, CDR1 is MGHRA and CDR2 is YSYEKL. V lost 1 base, J lost 7 bases, and 16 bases lay in between. The CDR3 region has the DNA TGCGCCAGCAGCCAAGTTGAGGGAGGGCGGGCTGGCTACACCTTC. Residues: CASSQVEGGRAGYTF.

This clone is a singleton in its sample. V usage is TRBV4-1 and J usage is TRBJ1-1, with TRBD1 identical over 12 bases. This CDR3 comprises 16 residues. After removal of 4 bases from V and 4 bases from J, the junction contained 7 bases not matched to a gene. Germline V gives CDR1 MGHRA, CDR2 YSYEKL. This CDR3 is CASSLGTGGDGTEAFF. CDR3 coding DNA: TGCGCCAGCAGCCTTGGGACAGGGGGCGATGGCACTGAAGCTTTCTTT.

The chain uses TRBV3-1 (or the pseudogene TRBV3-2) and TRBJ1-2; a possible D gene is TRBD1 (6 bases). Per germline, CDR1 LGHDT and CDR2 YNNKEL (reference sequence). V was shortened by 0 bases and J by 6 bases, with 14 bases between the two germline ends. The length of the CDR3 is 15 residues. CDR3 loop: CASSQEPQGFHGYTF. CDR3 bases: TGTGCCAGCAGCCAAGAGCCCCAGGGGTTTCATGGCTACACCTTC.

The CDR3: CASRVGGRNADTQYF. CDR3 nucleotides: TGTGCCAGCAGGGTTGGGGGGCGCAATGCAGATACGCAGTATTTT. V gene TRBV2 combines with J gene TRBJ2-3; possibly TRBD1 or TRBD2 for D (6 bases each). Trimming cost V 6 bases and J 4 bases, with 17 bases left between them. The CDR3 runs 15 residues. Germline V CDR1 and CDR2: SNHLY, FYNNEI.

Only one count was recorded for this clone. This chain connects TRBV5-4 to TRBJ1-4; D gene uncertain. There are 15 residues in the CDR3. The germline V gene encodes CDR1 SGHNT and CDR2 YYREEE (reference sequence). Trimming removed 0 bases from V and 0 bases from J, with 6 bases in between. The CDR3 here is CASSLGPATNEKLFF. DNA of the CDR3: TGTGCCAGCAGCTTGGGACCCGCAACTAATGAAAAACTGTTTTTT.

V and J are TRBV5-8 and TRBJ1-5; no clear D. Trimming removed 4 bases at V and 0 bases at J, with 11 bases between. Per the germline V gene, CDR1 is SGHTS and CDR2 is YDEGEE. The CDR3 runs 15 residues. CDR3: CASSPHSYSNQPQHF. The DNA of the CDR3 is TGTGCCAGCAGCCCCCACAGCTATAGCAATCAGCCCCAGCATTTT.

The chain employs TRBV5-5 and TRBJ1-1; no reliable D call. The CDR3 is 12 residues long. V shed 1 base and J shed 3 bases, with 4 bases lying between them. Germline loops: CDR1 SGHKS, CDR2 YYEKEE (reference sequence). Here the CDR3 reads CASSLQYTEAFF. Here the CDR3 DNA reads TGTGCCAGCAGCTTGCAATACACTGAAGCTTTCTTT.

This chain links TRBV6-5 with TRBJ1-3, with D possibly TRBD1 on 5 matching bases. Germline V gives CDR1 MNHEY, CDR2 SVGAGI. The CDR3 is 16 residues long. With 2 bases removed from V and 2 bases from J, the gap between germline ends came to 13 bases. Written as DNA, the CDR3 is TGTGCCAGCAGTTACCTTGGCCCACAGGCTGGAAACACCATATATTTT. Its translation is CASSYLGPQAGNTIYF.

This clone was observed a handful of times. The chain has TRBV5-6 and TRBJ1-2; 10 nucleotides match TRBD1. The V segment lost 2 bases and the J segment 4 bases; nucleotides outside the gene matches: 2. Looked up from germline, CDR1 is SGHDT and CDR2 is YYEEEE. The CDR3 is 14 residues long. CDR3 nucleotides: TGTGCCAGCAGCTTCCGACAGGGGGCCTATGGCTACACCTTC. Translating gives CASSFRQGAYGYTF. Full variable domain (outside the CDR3, taken from reference TRBV5-6 and TRBJ1-2): DAGVTQSPTHLIKTRGQQVTLRCSPKSGHDTVSWYQQALGQGPQFIFQYYEEEERQRGNFPDRFSGHQFPNYSSELNVNALLLGDSALYLCASSFRQGAYGYTFGSGTRLTVV.

This clone was picked up one time. The J gene is TRBJ1-6, the V gene TRBV18, with 9 positions matching TRBD1. The CDR3 consists of 17 residues. V was pared by 3 bases and J by 11 bases, with 14 bases of the junction left unmatched. Germline CDR1 KGHSH, CDR2 LQKENI. The chain's CDR3 is CASSPLDRGSASAPLHF. CDR3 nucleotide sequence: TGTGCCAGCTCACCTTTAGACAGGGGGTCGGCTAGCGCACCCCTCCACTTT. The complete variable domain, with remaining parts taken from reference TRBV18 and TRBJ1-6, reads NAGVMQNPRHLVRRRGQEARLRCSPMKGHSHVYWYRQLPEEGLKFMVYLQKENIIDESGMPKERFSAEFPKEGPSILRIQQVVRGDSAAYFCASSPLDRGSASAPLHFGNGTRLTVT.

V and J are TRBV2 and TRBJ2-7; possibly TRBD1 for D (7 bases). This CDR3 spans 13 amino acids. Germline CDR1 reads SNHLY; CDR2 reads FYNNEI. The germline V and J ends were trimmed by 7 bases and 0 bases, with 10 bases remaining between them. CDR3 sequence (DNA): TGTGCCAGCACAGGGGGGCACTCCTACGAGCAGTACTTC. The encoded protein is CASTGGHSYEQYF. The whole variable domain, filled in from reference TRBV2 and TRBJ2-7, reads EPEVTQTPSHQVTQMGQEVILRCVPISNHLYFYWYRQILGQKVEFLVSFYNNEISEKSEIFDDQFSVERPDGSNFTLKIRSTKLEDSAMYFCASTGGHSYEQYFGPGTRLTVT.

The chain links TRBV5-5 to TRBJ1-5; maybe TRBD1 (5 bases). Germline V gene lookup returns CDR1 SGHKS and CDR2 YYEKEE (reference sequence). This CDR3 has 15 amino acids. Trimming took off 1 base at V and 2 bases at J, with 10 bases between the two ends. The CDR3 spells CASSLTGERNQPQHF. CDR3 nucleotide sequence: TGTGCCAGCAGCTTGACAGGTGAGCGCAATCAGCCCCAGCATTTT.

The chain links TRBV2 to TRBJ1-1; no reliable D call. The V gene lost 5 bases and the J gene lost 0 bases, with 13 bases spanning the gap. The CDR3 sequence is 15 residues long. From germline, CDR1 is SNHLY and CDR2 FYNNEI. The CDR3 loop reads CASSTLRIMNTEAFF. The CDR3 DNA reads TGTGCCAGCAGTACTCTCAGGATTATGAACACTGAAGCTTTCTTT.

The V and J genes are TRBV5-5 and TRBJ1-2; 8 nucleotides agree with TRBD1. Losses at the gene ends were 0 bases for V and 6 bases for J; bases not matched to a gene: 16. Germline lookup yields CDR1 SGHKS and CDR2 YYEKEE (reference sequence). This CDR3 spans 18 amino acids. CDR3 DNA sequence: TGTGCCAGCAGCTTGGTCCTCTTCCCAGGGGGCGAATATGATGGCTACACCTTC. This encodes CASSLVLFPGGEYDGYTF.

The CDR3 spells CASSQEAGPNEKLFF. The CDR3 DNA reads as TGTGCCAGCAGCCAAGAGGCAGGGCCCAATGAAAAACTGTTTTTT. This rearrangement joins TRBV4-2 to TRBJ1-4, with a possible D match to TRBD1 (5 bases). This CDR3 is 15 amino acids long. V shed 0 bases and J shed 5 bases, with 10 bases lying between them. Germline lookup yields CDR1 LGHNA and CDR2 YNFKEQ.

This sequence joins TRBV7-9 and TRBJ2-3; 8 bases fit TRBD2. V gave up 5 bases and J gave up 3 bases; unmatched junction bases: 10. The germline CDR1 and CDR2 sequences are SEHNR and FQNEAQ (reference sequence). This CDR3 comprises 16 residues. Here the CDR3 reads CASSPRGGPGTDTQYF. CDR3 in DNA: TGTGCCAGCAGCCCCCGGGGGGGGCCCGGGACAGATACGCAGTATTTT.